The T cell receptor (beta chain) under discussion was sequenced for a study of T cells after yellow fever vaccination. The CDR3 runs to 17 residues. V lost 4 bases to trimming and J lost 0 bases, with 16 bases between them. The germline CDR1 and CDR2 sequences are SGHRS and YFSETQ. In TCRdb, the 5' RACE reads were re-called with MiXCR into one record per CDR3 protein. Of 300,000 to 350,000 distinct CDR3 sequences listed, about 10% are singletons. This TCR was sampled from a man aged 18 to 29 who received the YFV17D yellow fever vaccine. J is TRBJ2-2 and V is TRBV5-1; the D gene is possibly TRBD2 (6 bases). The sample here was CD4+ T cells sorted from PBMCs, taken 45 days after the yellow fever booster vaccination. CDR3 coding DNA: TGCGCCAGCAGCCGCAGGCGGGGCACAGCGAACACCGGGGAGCTGTTTTTT. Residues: CASSRRRGTANTGELFF.